These 17 T cell receptor beta chains share one sample of origin, sequenced in a study of cytomegalovirus exposure and HLA in healthy donors. The PCR had 60 Vbeta and 13 Jbeta primers. TCRdb keeps only in-frame clones here, not all; method: immunoSEQ multiplex PCR. The repertoire includes about 230,000 clones, approximately 90% of them detected once, and 0.9% to 1.1% sits in the top ten. The sequencing input was PBMCs. Every receptor here comes from a woman under 30 in good health and CMV-seronegative.

This clone was observed once. The rearrangement joins TRBV7-9 to TRBJ2-7; no clear D. Germline assignment: CDR1 SEHNR and CDR2 FQNEAQ (reference sequence). Trimming stripped 6 bases from V and 5 bases from J, with 23 bases between. CDR3 size: 16 residues. CDR3 amino acids: CASRKNTQANGHEQYF. The CDR3 nucleotides are TGTGCCAGCAGGAAGAATACCCAAGCTAATGGTCACGAGCAGTACTTC. The full variable domain, with the rest looked up from reference TRBV7-9 and TRBJ2-7, is DTGVSQNPRHKITKRGQNVTFRCDPISEHNRLYWYRQTLGQGPEFLTYFQNEAQLEKSRLLSDRFSAERPKGSFSTLEIQRTEQGDSAMYLCASRKNTQANGHEQYFGPGTRLTVT.

The rearrangement joins TRBV7-6 to TRBJ1-1; D is ambiguous. CDR3 length equals 18 residues. V lost 5 bases and J lost 2, with 24 bases in between. Germline loops: CDR1 SGHVS, CDR2 FNYEAQ. The CDR3 spells CASSASFLGSLLNTEAFF. The CDR3 DNA reads TGTGCCAGCAGCGCTTCTTTCTTGGGCAGCCTATTAAACACTGAAGCTTTCTTT.

This clone was seen once. The rearrangement uses TRBV7-6 and TRBJ2-5; no reliable D call. This CDR3 contains 18 residues. Trimming left V 5 bases short and J 0 bases short, with 22 bases between. Germline loops: CDR1 SGHVS, CDR2 FNYEAQ. The CDR3 sequence: CASSTPSTLGEYQETQYF. CDR3 bases: TGTGCCAGCAGCACCCCATCGACCCTAGGTGAATACCAAGAGACCCAGTACTTC.

This clone was found a few times. The chain recombines TRBV27 with TRBJ2-2; 8 nucleotides align to TRBD1. The CDR3 spans 14 residues. The J segment lost 4 bases and the V segment lost 4 bases, leaving 2 bases of the junction unmatched. Germline V lookup: CDR1 MNHEY, CDR2 SMNVEV (reference sequence). CDR3 region: CASSSDRVTGELFF. The DNA of the CDR3 is TGTGCCAGCAGTTCGGACAGGGTCACCGGGGAGCTGTTTTTT.

This clone was detected a few times. This chain links TRBV4-1 with TRBJ2-7, with 11 positions matching TRBD2. CDR1 and CDR2 (germline): MGHRA, YSYEKL. V dropped 2 bases and J dropped 3; count of bases not matched to a gene: 3. The CDR3 runs to 15 residues. The CDR3 DNA is TGCGCCAGCAGCCAACGAACTAGCGGGAGCTACGAGCAGTACTTC. It encodes CASSQRTSGSYEQYF.

The J gene is TRBJ2-7, the V gene TRBV5-1; 7 bases fit TRBD1. Germline CDR1 reads SGHRS; CDR2 reads YFSETQ. V lost 6 bases and J lost 6; bases outside the gene matches: 3. The CDR3 runs to 11 residues. CDR3: CASTRGPEQYF. Written as DNA, the CDR3 is TGCGCCAGCACTAGGGGGCCCGAGCAGTACTTC.

The V and J genes are TRBV19 and TRBJ1-1; weak D call: TRBD1 (6 bases). V shed 5 bases and J shed 5 bases, with 27 bases lying between them. CDR1 is LNHDA, CDR2 SQIVND, per germline (reference sequence). The CDR3 runs 18 residues. Here the CDR3 reads CASSALRGRGDTRTEAFF. The CDR3 nucleotides read TGTGCCAGTAGTGCCTTGAGGGGCAGGGGAGATACAAGAACTGAAGCTTTCTTT.

This chain uses TRBV7-3 with TRBJ2-2; the match to TRBD2 covers 9 bases. Per the germline V gene, CDR1 is SGHTA and CDR2 is FQGTGA. This CDR3 has 14 amino acids. Germline trimming cut 6 bases from V and 5 bases from J; bases unmatched to any gene: 4. The CDR3 sequence is CASSSGRGTGELFF. In DNA form, the CDR3 reads TGTGCCAGCAGTAGCGGGAGAGGGACCGGGGAGCTGTTTTTT.

The chain joins TRBV5-1 to TRBJ2-2; unclear D gene. The V end was cut by 0 bases, the J end by 4 bases, with 4 bases between. Germline loops: CDR1 SGHRS, CDR2 YFSETQ. This CDR3 is built from 13 residues. The CDR3 sequence is CASSLGLTGELFF. Here the CDR3 DNA reads TGCGCCAGCAGCTTGGGACTCACCGGGGAGCTGTTTTTT. Filled out from reference TRBV5-1 and TRBJ2-2, the complete variable domain reads KAGVTQTPRYLIKTRGQQVTLSCSPISGHRSVSWYQQTPGQGLQFLFEYFSETQRNKGNFPGRFSGRQFSNSRSEMNVSTLELGDSALYLCASSLGLTGELFFGEGSRLTVL.

With regard to this clone: The junction differs from germline at one of its ends, possibly a read error. V is TRBV2 and J is TRBJ2-5; TRBD1 matches at 12 bases. The CDR3 has 14 residues. Germline-derived CDR1 and CDR2 are SNHLY and FYNNEI. The CDR3 loop is CARGGQGAGETQHF. Here the CDR3 DNA reads TGTGCCAGGGGGGGACAGGGGGCGGGGGAGACCCAGCACTTC.

As concerns this clone: Other DNA sequences within the sample encode an identical CDR3. This chain joins TRBV7-2 and TRBJ1-4; D gene uncertain. Germline-derived CDR1 and CDR2 are SGHTA and FQGNSA. This CDR3 is built from 14 residues. With 2 bases removed from V and 5 bases from J, the gap between germline ends came to 9 bases. The CDR3: CASSLQATNEKLFF. Here the CDR3 DNA reads TGTGCCAGCAGCTTACAGGCGACAAATGAAAAACTGTTTTTT.

The V and J genes are TRBV10-3 and TRBJ2-1, with 7 bases lining up with TRBD2. The CDR3 is 14 amino acids. V trimming: 7 bases; J trimming: 2 bases; junction bases outside the gene matches: 5. The germline CDR1 and CDR2 sequences are ENHRY and SYGVKD. The chain's CDR3 is CAIKSGMAYNEQFF. CDR3 coding DNA: TGTGCCATCAAAAGCGGGATGGCCTACAATGAGCAGTTCTTC.

The CDR3 sequence is CASSKWGQTGQDNQPQHF. DNA of the CDR3: TGTGCCAGCAGCAAATGGGGGCAGACGGGACAGGACAATCAGCCCCAGCATTTT. The gene calls are TRBV21-1 and TRBJ1-5; TRBD1, the table's D call, lacks a check against the DNA. TRBV21-1 is a pseudogene locus. The CDR3 is 18 residues long.

Points on this clone: A junction boundary mismatches the germline segment, possibly from a read error. The chain joins TRBV4-2 to TRBJ2-5, with 8 positions matching TRBD2. The CDR3 has 16 amino acids. From germline, CDR1 is LGHNA and CDR2 YNFKEQ. The CDR3 region is CASSQTGGADQETQYF. CDR3 in DNA: TGTGCCAGCAGCCAGACCGGGGGGGCTGACCAGGAGACCCAGTACTTC.

CDR3 DNA: TGCGCCAGCAGCCAAGAGGGCAGTGGGTACTACGAGCAGTACTTC. It codes for CASSQEGSGYYEQYF. The chain is built from TRBV4-1 and TRBJ2-7; D remains ambiguous. Per the germline V gene, CDR1 is MGHRA and CDR2 is YSYEKL. Trimming took off 0 bases at V and 3 bases at J, with 12 bases between the two ends. CDR3 length: 15 amino acids.

This sequence joins TRBV30 and TRBJ2-3, with TRBD2 matching 8 bases. The length of the CDR3 is 12 residues. Per the germline V gene, CDR1 is GTSNPN and CDR2 is SVGIG (reference sequence). The V segment lost 4 bases and the J segment 3 bases; nucleotides outside the gene matches: 0. CDR3 residues: CAWTSGTDTQYF. The CDR3 nucleotides read TGTGCCTGGACTAGCGGGACAGATACGCAGTATTTT.

The chain joins TRBV7-2 to TRBJ1-2; D unresolved. The germline V gene encodes CDR1 SGHTA and CDR2 FQGNSA. The CDR3 consists of 12 residues. The V gene lost 4 bases and the J gene lost 8 bases, with 11 bases spanning the gap. The CDR3 reads CASSWRVTGYTF. In DNA form, the CDR3 reads TGTGCCAGCAGCTGGAGGGTTACGGGCTACACCTTC.